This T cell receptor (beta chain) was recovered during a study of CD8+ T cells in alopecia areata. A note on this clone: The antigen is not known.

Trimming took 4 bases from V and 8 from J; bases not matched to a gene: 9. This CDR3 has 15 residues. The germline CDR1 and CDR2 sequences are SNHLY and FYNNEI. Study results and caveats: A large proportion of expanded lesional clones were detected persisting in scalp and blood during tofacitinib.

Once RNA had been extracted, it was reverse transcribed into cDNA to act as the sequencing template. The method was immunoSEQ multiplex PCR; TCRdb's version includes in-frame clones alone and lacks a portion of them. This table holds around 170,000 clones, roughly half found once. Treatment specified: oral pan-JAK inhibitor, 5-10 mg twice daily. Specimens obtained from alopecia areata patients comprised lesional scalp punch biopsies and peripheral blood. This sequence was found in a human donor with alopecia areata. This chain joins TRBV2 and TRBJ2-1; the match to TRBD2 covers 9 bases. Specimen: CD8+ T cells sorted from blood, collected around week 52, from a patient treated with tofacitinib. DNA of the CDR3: TGTGCCAGCAGTGGAGTCGTAGCGGGAGAGGATGAGCAGTTCTTC. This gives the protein CASSGVVAGEDEQFF.